The rows below give T cell receptor beta chains drawn from one sample of a study of cytotoxic CD8 clonotypes in ibrutinib-treated CLL. Sequencing was performed with immunoSEQ multiplex PCR; in TCRdb, only in-frame clones are kept and a portion is missing. The sample has roughly 170,000 clones, roughly four fifths seen once. Sample: PBMCs, taken after 24 months of ibrutinib treatment. All receptors come from a human donor with chronic lymphocytic leukemia. Each CDR3 is given with its conserved first and last residue. The order of the fields is clone size, J gene, D gene, V gene, CDR3 DNA, CDR3 protein. A D gene is named only where the DNA matches it firmly. Some rows mark clone size as missing; the rest say once, few, many or name a class of expanded clone.

clone_size: NA
j_call: TRBJ2-2
d_call: TRBD2
v_call: TRBV7-2
cdr3_nt: TGTGCCAGCAGCCGGACTAGCGGGGGGAACACCGGGGAGCTGTTTTTT
cdr3_aa: CASSRTSGGNTGELFF

clone_size: NA
j_call: TRBJ1-1
d_call: NA
v_call: TRBV7-8
cdr3_nt: TGTGCCAGCAGCGGTCGACAGGATGCTGAAGCTTTCTTT
cdr3_aa: CASSGRQDAEAFF

clone_size: NA
j_call: TRBJ1-4
d_call: NA
v_call: TRBV18
cdr3_nt: TGTGCCAGCTCAAATCGGGCCTTATCGGGGGGATCCCTTGGTGAAAAACTGTTTTTT
cdr3_aa: CASSNRALSGGSLGEKLFF

clone_size: once
j_call: TRBJ1-2
d_call: NA
v_call: TRBV27
cdr3_nt: TGTGCCAGCAGTTTAGCAGGTTCTGAATATGGCTACACCTTC
cdr3_aa: CASSLAGSEYGYTF

clone_size: once
j_call: TRBJ2-1
d_call: TRBD2
v_call: TRBV11-2
cdr3_nt: TGTGCCAGCAACGATCCCTCACTAGCGCGATCTTACAATGAGCAGTTCTTC
cdr3_aa: CASNDPSLARSYNEQFF

clone_size: few
j_call: TRBJ1-5
d_call: TRBD1
v_call: TRBV19
cdr3_nt: TGTGCCAGTAGCACAGGGGGACAGATCAATCAGCCCCAGCATTTT
cdr3_aa: CASSTGGQINQPQHF

clone_size: NA
j_call: TRBJ2-3
d_call: NA
v_call: TRBV7-9
cdr3_nt: TGTGCCAGCAGCTTAGTGCCCACAGATACGCAGTATTTT
cdr3_aa: CASSLVPTDTQYF

clone_size: NA
j_call: TRBJ2-7
d_call: NA
v_call: TRBV11-3
cdr3_nt: TGTGCCAGCAGCTTACCACAGGAATCCTACGAGCAGTACTTC
cdr3_aa: CASSLPQESYEQYF

clone_size: NA
j_call: TRBJ2-7
d_call: NA
v_call: TRBV23-1
cdr3_nt: TGCGCCAGCAGTCGTCGGCCCGACGCCCTCTACGAGCAGTACTTC
cdr3_aa: CASSRRPDALYEQYF

clone_size: NA
j_call: TRBJ1-1
d_call: NA
v_call: TRBV6-5
cdr3_nt: TGTGCCAGCCGAGGGTTCGGGAACACTGAAGCTTTCTTT
cdr3_aa: CASRGFGNTEAFF

clone_size: NA
j_call: TRBJ2-5
d_call: NA
v_call: TRBV11-2
cdr3_nt: TGTGCCAGCAGCTTTACACCCGGGCTTCTTGGAGAGACCCAGTACTTC
cdr3_aa: CASSFTPGLLGETQYF

clone_size: NA
j_call: TRBJ2-3
d_call: TRBD2
v_call: TRBV11-3
cdr3_nt: TGTGCCAGCGGGAGGGGAGCCGCCGGAGATACGCAGTATTTT
cdr3_aa: CASGRGAAGDTQYF

clone_size: few
j_call: TRBJ1-2
d_call: NA
v_call: TRBV13
cdr3_nt: TGTGCCAGCAGCTTCGATGGCTACACCTTC
cdr3_aa: CASSFDGYTF

clone_size: few
j_call: TRBJ1-5
d_call: NA
v_call: TRBV11-2
cdr3_nt: TGTGCCAGCAATGATAGATATAGCAATCAGCCCCAGCATTTT
cdr3_aa: CASNDRYSNQPQHF

clone_size: NA
j_call: TRBJ2-7
d_call: NA
v_call: TRBV6-5
cdr3_nt: TGTGCCAGCAGATTTCTCGGCGGCTCGTCCTACGAGCAGTACTTC
cdr3_aa: CASRFLGGSSYEQYF

clone_size: NA
j_call: TRBJ2-7
d_call: TRBD1
v_call: TRBV5-1
cdr3_nt: TGCGCCAGCAGCTTGGCGGGGACAGGGGGCGGCTACGAGCAGTACTTC
cdr3_aa: CASSLAGTGGGYEQYF

clone_size: NA
j_call: TRBJ2-6
d_call: NA
v_call: TRBV30
cdr3_nt: TGTGCCTGGAGTGTGGGCGGGGCCAACGTCCTGACTTTC
cdr3_aa: CAWSVGGANVLTF

clone_size: NA
j_call: TRBJ2-7
d_call: NA
v_call: TRBV30
cdr3_nt: TGTGCCTGGTCTCCACCCGACTACTACGAGCAGTACTTC
cdr3_aa: CAWSPPDYYEQYF

clone_size: NA
j_call: TRBJ1-1
d_call: NA
v_call: TRBV6-5
cdr3_nt: TGTGCCAGCAGTTACTCCTGGACACTGAACACTGAAGCTTTCTTT
cdr3_aa: CASSYSWTLNTEAFF

clone_size: NA
j_call: TRBJ2-1
d_call: NA
v_call: TRBV9
cdr3_nt: TGTGCCAGCAGCGTAGACTCCTACAATGAGCAGTTCTTC
cdr3_aa: CASSVDSYNEQFF

clone_size: NA
j_call: TRBJ1-2
d_call: NA
v_call: TRBV19
cdr3_nt: TGTGCCAGTAGTACTTTGAGCTATGGCTACACCTTC
cdr3_aa: CASSTLSYGYTF

clone_size: once
j_call: TRBJ1-1
d_call: NA
v_call: TRBV12-5
cdr3_nt: TGTGCTAGTGGTTCTGAAATACGGACAGCCAAAAGTCCCCCTGAAGCTTTCTTT
cdr3_aa: CASGSEIRTAKSPPEAFF

clone_size: NA
j_call: TRBJ1-5
d_call: NA
v_call: TRBV6-6
cdr3_nt: TGTGCCAGCAGTTACCGACAGAACGATCAGCCCCAGCATTTT
cdr3_aa: CASSYRQNDQPQHF

clone_size: NA
j_call: TRBJ1-1
d_call: NA
v_call: TRBV7-2
cdr3_nt: TGTGCCAGCAGCTTATCGGGGCTGGCGGCTTTCTTT
cdr3_aa: CASSLSGLAAFF

clone_size: NA
j_call: TRBJ1-2
d_call: NA
v_call: TRBV6-1
cdr3_nt: TGTGCCAGCAGTGACAGGGGCCTGAATGGCTACACCTTC
cdr3_aa: CASSDRGLNGYTF

clone_size: NA
j_call: TRBJ1-2
d_call: NA
v_call: TRBV19
cdr3_nt: TGTGCCAGTATGGTCCATAACTATGGCTACACCTTC
cdr3_aa: CASMVHNYGYTF

clone_size: NA
j_call: TRBJ1-4
d_call: NA
v_call: TRBV19
cdr3_nt: TGTGCCAGTAGTATAGTACACGAAAAACTGTTTTTT
cdr3_aa: CASSIVHEKLFF

clone_size: NA
j_call: TRBJ1-3
d_call: NA
v_call: TRBV5-1
cdr3_nt: TGCGCCAGCAGCTTAGTGTCAGGGGCTGGAAACACCATATATTTT
cdr3_aa: CASSLVSGAGNTIYF

clone_size: NA
j_call: TRBJ1-3
d_call: NA
v_call: TRBV10-3
cdr3_nt: TGTGCCATCAGTGAGTCGTTAGGGCGGACCTCTGGAAACACCATATATTTT
cdr3_aa: CAISESLGRTSGNTIYF

clone_size: few
j_call: TRBJ1-1
d_call: NA
v_call: TRBV9
cdr3_nt: TGTGCCAGCAGCAAACGGCGGAACACTGATGAAGCTTTCTTT
cdr3_aa: CASSKRRNTDEAFF

clone_size: NA
j_call: TRBJ2-1
d_call: NA
v_call: TRBV27
cdr3_nt: TGTGCCAGCAGTTCGGGGGGCTTTAGCGGGAATGAGCAGTTCTTC
cdr3_aa: CASSSGGFSGNEQFF

clone_size: NA
j_call: TRBJ1-6
d_call: NA
v_call: TRBV2
cdr3_nt: TGTGCCAGCAGTCACACTACTCTAACTTCACCCCTCCACTTT
cdr3_aa: CASSHTTLTSPLHF

clone_size: NA
j_call: TRBJ1-6
d_call: NA
v_call: TRBV7-6
cdr3_nt: TGTGCCAGCAGCTTAATCCAGGGAGGTAATTCACCCCTCCACTTT
cdr3_aa: CASSLIQGGNSPLHF

clone_size: once
j_call: TRBJ2-1
d_call: NA
v_call: TRBV30
cdr3_nt: TGTGCCTGGAGTGTATCGGGACTGTCCTACAATGAGCAGTTCTTC
cdr3_aa: CAWSVSGLSYNEQFF

clone_size: NA
j_call: TRBJ2-3
d_call: NA
v_call: TRBV7-9
cdr3_nt: TGTGCCAGCAGCTTAGTGCGAGATACGCAGTATTTT
cdr3_aa: CASSLVRDTQYF

clone_size: NA
j_call: TRBJ2-7
d_call: NA
v_call: TRBV6-1
cdr3_nt: TGTGCCAGCAGTCTTTACTACGAGCAGTACTTC
cdr3_aa: CASSLYYEQYF

clone_size: NA
j_call: TRBJ2-3
d_call: TRBD1
v_call: TRBV6-1
cdr3_nt: TGTGCCAGCAGTACAGGGGGCGCCTTAGATACGCAGTATTTT
cdr3_aa: CASSTGGALDTQYF

clone_size: NA
j_call: TRBJ1-2
d_call: NA
v_call: TRBV7-2
cdr3_nt: TGTGCCAGCACCATCCTAGGGAGAAACTATGGCTACACCTTC
cdr3_aa: CASTILGRNYGYTF

clone_size: NA
j_call: TRBJ2-1
d_call: TRBD1
v_call: TRBV11-2
cdr3_nt: TGTGCCAGCAGCGCCGGGACAGCAACCTACAATGAGCAGTTCTTC
cdr3_aa: CASSAGTATYNEQFF

clone_size: NA
j_call: TRBJ1-5
d_call: NA
v_call: TRBV27
cdr3_nt: TGTGCCAGCAGCCTTACAGGGTATAGCAATCAGCCCCAGCATTTT
cdr3_aa: CASSLTGYSNQPQHF

clone_size: NA
j_call: TRBJ1-5
d_call: NA
v_call: TRBV18
cdr3_nt: TGTGCCAGCTCACGACGGGACACCAATCAGCCCCAGCATTTT
cdr3_aa: CASSRRDTNQPQHF

clone_size: NA
j_call: TRBJ2-7
d_call: NA
v_call: TRBV29-1
cdr3_nt: TGCAGCGCCGGGGGCGGGACAGCTCCCTACGAGCAGTACTTC
cdr3_aa: CSAGGGTAPYEQYF

clone_size: NA
j_call: TRBJ1-2
d_call: NA
v_call: TRBV5-6
cdr3_nt: TGTGTCAGCAGCTTTGCACCAAGGGCCCTCAACTATGGCTACACCTTC
cdr3_aa: CVSSFAPRALNYGYTF

clone_size: once
j_call: TRBJ2-3
d_call: NA
v_call: TRBV15
cdr3_nt: TGTGCCACCAGCAGAGGGTTAACAGATACGCAGTATTTT
cdr3_aa: CATSRGLTDTQYF